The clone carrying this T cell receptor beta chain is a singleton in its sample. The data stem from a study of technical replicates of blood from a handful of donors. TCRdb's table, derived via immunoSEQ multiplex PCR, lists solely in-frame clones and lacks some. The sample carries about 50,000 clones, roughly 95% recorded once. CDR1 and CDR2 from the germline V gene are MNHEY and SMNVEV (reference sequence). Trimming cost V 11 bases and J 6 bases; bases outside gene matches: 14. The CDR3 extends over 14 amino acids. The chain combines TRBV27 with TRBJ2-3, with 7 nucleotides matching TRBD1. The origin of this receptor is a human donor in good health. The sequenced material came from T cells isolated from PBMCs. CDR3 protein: CAAREGGKIDTQYF. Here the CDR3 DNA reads TGTGCCGCCCGGGAAGGGGGCAAAATCGATACGCAGTATTTT.